Sequencing of this T cell receptor beta chain was carried out in a study of early T cells in non-severe SARS-CoV-2 infection. On the study more broadly: The sequenced material was bulk RNA from unsorted whole blood, and its chains were unpaired.

This clonotype was seen a handful of times. cDNA molecules, individually, were tagged with unique molecular identifiers. TCRdb processed the 5' RACE reads anew with MiXCR; each CDR3 protein has one entry. The sample consists of approximately 71,000 distinct CDR3 sequences, 10% to 15% of them appearing once. There are 14 residues in the CDR3. Germline V lookup: CDR1 MNHEY, CDR2 SVGAGI. V lost 7 bases and J lost 4; bases outside the gene matches: 4. This sequence joins TRBV6-5 and TRBJ2-7; 13 bases are a match to TRBD2. The sequence derives from an adult who was a healthcare worker with PCR-confirmed SARS-CoV-2 infection or an uninfected control (not recorded which). The sample taken for sequencing was whole blood. CDR3: CASTPGLAGYEQYF. CDR3 nucleotides: TGTGCCAGCACCCCGGGACTAGCGGGGTACGAGCAGTACTTC.